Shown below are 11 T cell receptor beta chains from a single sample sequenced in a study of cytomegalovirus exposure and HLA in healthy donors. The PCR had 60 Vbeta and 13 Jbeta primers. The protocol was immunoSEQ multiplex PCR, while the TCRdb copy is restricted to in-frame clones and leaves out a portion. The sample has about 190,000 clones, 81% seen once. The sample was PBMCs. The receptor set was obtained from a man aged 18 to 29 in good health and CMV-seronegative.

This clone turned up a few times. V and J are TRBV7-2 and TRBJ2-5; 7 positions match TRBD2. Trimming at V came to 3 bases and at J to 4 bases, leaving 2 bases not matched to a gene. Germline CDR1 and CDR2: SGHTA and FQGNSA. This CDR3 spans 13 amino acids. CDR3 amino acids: CASSFGLGETQYF. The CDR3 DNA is TGTGCCAGCAGCTTCGGACTAGGAGAGACCCAGTACTTC.

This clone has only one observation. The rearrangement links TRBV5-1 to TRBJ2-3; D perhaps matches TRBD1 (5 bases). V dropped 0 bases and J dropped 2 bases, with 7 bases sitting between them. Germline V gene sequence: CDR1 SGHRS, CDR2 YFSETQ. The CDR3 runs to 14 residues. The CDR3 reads CASSLGGVTDTQYF. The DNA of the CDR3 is TGCGCCAGCAGCTTGGGGGGCGTCACAGATACGCAGTATTTT.

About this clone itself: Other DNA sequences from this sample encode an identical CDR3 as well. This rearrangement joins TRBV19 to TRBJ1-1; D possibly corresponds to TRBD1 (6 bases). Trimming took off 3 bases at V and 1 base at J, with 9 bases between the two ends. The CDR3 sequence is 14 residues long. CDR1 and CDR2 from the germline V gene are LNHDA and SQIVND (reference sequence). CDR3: CASSIGGANTEAFF. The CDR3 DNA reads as TGTGCCAGTAGTATCGGGGGGGCGAACACTGAAGCTTTCTTT.

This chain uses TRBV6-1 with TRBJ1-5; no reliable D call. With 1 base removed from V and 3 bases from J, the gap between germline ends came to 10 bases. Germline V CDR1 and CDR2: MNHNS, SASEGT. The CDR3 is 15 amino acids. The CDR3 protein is CASSEGAASNQPQHF. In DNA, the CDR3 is TGTGCCAGCAGTGAAGGGGCAGCATCCAATCAGCCCCAGCATTTT.

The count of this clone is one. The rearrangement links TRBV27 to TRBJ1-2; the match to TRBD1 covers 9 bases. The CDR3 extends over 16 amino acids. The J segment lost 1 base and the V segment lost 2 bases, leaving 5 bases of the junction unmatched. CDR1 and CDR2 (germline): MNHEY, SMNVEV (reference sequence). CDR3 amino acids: CASSLGQGQVNYGYTF. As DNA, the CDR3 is TGTGCCAGCAGTTTAGGACAGGGGCAGGTTAACTATGGCTACACCTTC.

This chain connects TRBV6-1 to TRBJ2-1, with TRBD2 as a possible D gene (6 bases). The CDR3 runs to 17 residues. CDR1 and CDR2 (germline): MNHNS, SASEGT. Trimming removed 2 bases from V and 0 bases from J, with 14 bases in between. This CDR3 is CASSEQSGSISYNEQFF. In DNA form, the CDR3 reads TGTGCCAGCAGTGAACAGAGCGGGTCGATCTCCTACAATGAGCAGTTCTTC.

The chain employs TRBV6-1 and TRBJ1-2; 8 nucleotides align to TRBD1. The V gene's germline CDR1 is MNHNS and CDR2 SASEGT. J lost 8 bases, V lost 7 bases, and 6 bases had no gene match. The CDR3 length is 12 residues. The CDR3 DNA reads TGTGCCAGCACCGCCCAGGGGGCGGGCTACACCTTC. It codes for CASTAQGAGYTF.

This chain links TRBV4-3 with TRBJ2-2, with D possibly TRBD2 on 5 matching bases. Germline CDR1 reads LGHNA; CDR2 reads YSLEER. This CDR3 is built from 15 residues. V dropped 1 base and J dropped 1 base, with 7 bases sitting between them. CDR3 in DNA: TGCGCCAGCAGCCAAGTGGGGAGGAACACCGGGGAGCTGTTTTTT. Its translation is CASSQVGRNTGELFF.

The CDR3 protein is CASGLARPNIQYF. The CDR3 coding sequence is TGTGCTAGTGGTTTGGCCAGGCCAAACATTCAGTACTTC. This rearrangement joins TRBV12-5 to TRBJ2-4; D remains unclear. The CDR3 has 13 residues. The V and J ends lost 1 base and 6 bases respectively, with 7 bases between them. The germline V gene has CDR1 LGHNT and CDR2 FRNRAP.

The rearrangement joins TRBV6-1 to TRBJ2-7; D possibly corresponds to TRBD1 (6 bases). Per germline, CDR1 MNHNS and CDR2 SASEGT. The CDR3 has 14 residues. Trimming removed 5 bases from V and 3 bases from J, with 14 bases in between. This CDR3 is CASSSYRVLYEQYF. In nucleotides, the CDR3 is TGTGCCAGCAGTAGTTACAGGGTACTCTACGAGCAGTACTTC.

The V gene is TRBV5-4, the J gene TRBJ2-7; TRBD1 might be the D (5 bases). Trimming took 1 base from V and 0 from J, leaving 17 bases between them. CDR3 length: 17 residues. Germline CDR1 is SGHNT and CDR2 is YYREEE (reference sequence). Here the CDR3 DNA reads TGTGCCAGCAGCTTGTTTGTGGGGCACCGGACCTCCTACGAGCAGTACTTC. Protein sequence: CASSLFVGHRTSYEQYF.